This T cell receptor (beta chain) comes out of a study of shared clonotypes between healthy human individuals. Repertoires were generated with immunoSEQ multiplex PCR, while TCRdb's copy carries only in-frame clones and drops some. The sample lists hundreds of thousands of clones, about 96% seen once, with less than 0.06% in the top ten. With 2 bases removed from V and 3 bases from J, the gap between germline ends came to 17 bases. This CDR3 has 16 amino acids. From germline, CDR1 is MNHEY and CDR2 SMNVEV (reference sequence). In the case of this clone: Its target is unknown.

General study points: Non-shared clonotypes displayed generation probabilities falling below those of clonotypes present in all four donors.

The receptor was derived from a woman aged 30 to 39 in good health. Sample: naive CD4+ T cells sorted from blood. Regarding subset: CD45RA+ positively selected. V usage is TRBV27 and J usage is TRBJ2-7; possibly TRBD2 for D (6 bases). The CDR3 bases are TGTGCCAGCAGTTTACGGGACTCACGGCCCGACTACGAGCAGTACTTC. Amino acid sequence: CASSLRDSRPDYEQYF.